This T cell receptor beta chain was observed in a study of beta chain features in type 1 diabetes. Study as a whole: The number of sorted cells examined across all samples was some 98,000,000.

Heparinised blood was drawn once per donor, averaging around 120 mL. Researchers reported sorting CD4+ naive, central memory, regulatory and stem cell-like memory cells via CD45RO/CCR7/CD25/CD127/CD95/CD27. Expressed TCRB transcripts were sequenced, since all the RNA that had been isolated was reverse transcribed. The assay was immunoSEQ multiplex PCR, and TCRdb's table has in-frame clones only and misses some. Here the sample spans about 340,000 clones, 6.5% to 10% being singletons. Trimming took off 8 bases at V and 11 bases at J, with 14 bases between the two ends. Germline CDR1 DFQATT, CDR2 SNEGSKA (reference sequence). The CDR3 has 10 amino acids. The table lists this clone with a few counts. What it recognizes is unknown. Study findings and constraints: Naive, central memory and Treg TCRB repertoires seemed to resemble each other more closely in patients than they did in healthy donors.

The chain combines TRBV20-1 with TRBJ2-3; tentative D call: TRBD2 (5 bases). The receptor was isolated from a woman in her late teens or twenties in good health. The source material was central memory CD4+ T cells from blood. The DNA of the CDR3 is TGCAGTCCGGGTAAACGGGAGCAGTATTTT. Its protein product is CSPGKREQYF.